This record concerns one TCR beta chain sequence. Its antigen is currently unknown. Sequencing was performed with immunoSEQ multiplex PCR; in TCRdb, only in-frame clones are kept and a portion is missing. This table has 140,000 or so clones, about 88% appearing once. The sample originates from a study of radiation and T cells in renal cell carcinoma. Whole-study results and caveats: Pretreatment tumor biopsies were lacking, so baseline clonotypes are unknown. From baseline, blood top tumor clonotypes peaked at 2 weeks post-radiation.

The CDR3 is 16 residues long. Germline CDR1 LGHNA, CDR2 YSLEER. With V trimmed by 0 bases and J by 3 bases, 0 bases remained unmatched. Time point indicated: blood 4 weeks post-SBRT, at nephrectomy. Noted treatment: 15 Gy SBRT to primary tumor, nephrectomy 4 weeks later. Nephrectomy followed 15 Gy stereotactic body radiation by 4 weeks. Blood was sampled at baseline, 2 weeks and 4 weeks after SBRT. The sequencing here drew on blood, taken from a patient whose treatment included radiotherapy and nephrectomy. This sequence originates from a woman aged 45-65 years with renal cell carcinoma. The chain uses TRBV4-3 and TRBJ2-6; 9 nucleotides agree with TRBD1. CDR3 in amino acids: CASSQEGQGGANVLTF. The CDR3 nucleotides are TGCGCCAGCAGCCAAGAGGGACAGGGTGGGGCCAACGTCCTGACTTTC.